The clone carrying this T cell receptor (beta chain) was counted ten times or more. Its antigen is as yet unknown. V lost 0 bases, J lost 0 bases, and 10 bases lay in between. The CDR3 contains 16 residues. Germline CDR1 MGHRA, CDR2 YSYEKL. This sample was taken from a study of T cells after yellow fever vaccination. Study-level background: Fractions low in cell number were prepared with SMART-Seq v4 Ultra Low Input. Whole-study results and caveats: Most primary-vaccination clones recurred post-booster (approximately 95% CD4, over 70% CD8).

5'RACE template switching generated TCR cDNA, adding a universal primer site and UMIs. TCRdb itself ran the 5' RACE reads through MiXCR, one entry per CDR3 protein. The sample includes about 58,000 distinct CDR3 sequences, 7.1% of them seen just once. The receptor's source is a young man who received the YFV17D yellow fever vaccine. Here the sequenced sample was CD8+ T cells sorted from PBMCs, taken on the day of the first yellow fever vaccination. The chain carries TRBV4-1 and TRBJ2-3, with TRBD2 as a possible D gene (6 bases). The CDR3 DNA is TGCGCCAGCAGCCAAGATGGAGGGACTAGCACAGATACGCAGTATTTT. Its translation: CASSQDGGTSTDTQYF.